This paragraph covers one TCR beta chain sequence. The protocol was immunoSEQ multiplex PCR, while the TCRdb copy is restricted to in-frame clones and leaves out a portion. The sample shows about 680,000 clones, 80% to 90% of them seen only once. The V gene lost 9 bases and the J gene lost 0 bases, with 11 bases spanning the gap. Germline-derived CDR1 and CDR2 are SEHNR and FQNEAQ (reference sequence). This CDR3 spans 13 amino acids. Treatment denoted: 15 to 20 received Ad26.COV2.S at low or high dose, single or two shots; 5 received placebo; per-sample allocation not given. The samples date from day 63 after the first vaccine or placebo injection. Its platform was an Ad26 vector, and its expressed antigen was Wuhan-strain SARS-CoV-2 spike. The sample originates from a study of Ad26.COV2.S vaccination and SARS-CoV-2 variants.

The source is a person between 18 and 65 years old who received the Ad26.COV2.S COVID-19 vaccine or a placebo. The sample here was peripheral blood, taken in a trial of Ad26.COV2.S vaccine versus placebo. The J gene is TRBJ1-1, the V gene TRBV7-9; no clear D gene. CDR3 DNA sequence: TGTGCCAGTGGAAGAGAAATGAACACTGAAGCTTTCTTT. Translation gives CASGREMNTEAFF.